These T cell receptor beta chains were read from a single sample in a study of shared clonotypes between healthy human individuals. The assay was immunoSEQ multiplex PCR, and TCRdb's table has in-frame clones only and misses some. Of some 1.4 million clones in the sample, about 96% were seen once. Sequenced input: naive CD4+ T cells sorted from blood. These TCRs come from a man aged 30 to 39 in good health. Each CDR3 is given with its conserved first and last residue. D genes are given only for firm matches. Rows give clone size only sometimes, using once, few, many, or a class for an expanded clone.

clone_size	v_call	j_call	d_call	cdr3_aa	cdr3_nt
-	TRBV6-1	TRBJ1-1	-	CASSLENTEAFF	TGTGCCAGCAGTCTGGAAAACACTGAAGCTTTCTTT
-	TRBV9	TRBJ2-7	TRBD2	CASSATTSGRNEQYF	TGTGCCAGCAGCGCTACTACTAGCGGGAGGAACGAGCAGTACTTC
-	TRBV5-1	TRBJ2-2	TRBD1	CASTRTTGGSYTGELFF	TGCGCCAGCACCAGAACTACAGGGGGTTCGTACACCGGGGAGCTGTTTTTT
once	TRBV29-1	TRBJ2-1	-	CSVGPMKGLGEQFF	TGCAGCGTTGGGCCCATGAAGGGGTTGGGTGAGCAGTTCTTC
-	TRBV28	TRBJ2-7	-	CASTPGTLSSYEQYF	TGTGCCAGCACCCCTGGGACTTTGAGCTCCTACGAGCAGTACTTC
-	TRBV5-4	TRBJ2-1	-	CASRPGLPLANEQFF	TGTGCCAGCAGGCCAGGACTACCGTTAGCGAATGAGCAGTTCTTC
-	TRBV2	TRBJ1-2	-	CASSGRSYGYTF	TGTGCCAGCAGTGGTCGCAGCTATGGCTACACCTTC
-	TRBV7-9	TRBJ2-2	TRBD1	CASRLLGGQGAGELFF	TGTGCCAGCAGGCTCCTAGGGGGACAGGGAGCCGGGGAGCTGTTTTTT
-	TRBV13	TRBJ2-3	TRBD2	CASSVGLAGGTDTQYF	TGTGCCAGCAGCGTGGGGCTAGCGGGAGGCACAGATACGCAGTATTTT
-	TRBV5-1	TRBJ2-4	TRBD2	CASSWTSGTIQTLAKNIQYF	TGCGCCAGCAGCTGGACTAGCGGGACCATTCAGACTCTAGCCAAAAACATTCAGTACTTC
-	TRBV28	TRBJ1-4	-	CASSRAATNEKLFF	TGTGCCAGCAGTCGAGCAGCAACTAATGAAAAACTGTTTTTT
-	TRBV28	TRBJ2-3	TRBD1	CASRPTGVPDTQYF	TGTGCCAGCAGACCAACAGGGGTCCCGGATACGCAGTATTTT
once	TRBV28	TRBJ2-1	TRBD1	CASSPRQGGGNEQFF	TGTGCCAGCAGTCCCCGACAGGGGGGAGGCAATGAGCAGTTCTTC
-	TRBV2	TRBJ2-7	-	CASGQVGGGQYF	TGTGCCAGCGGACAGGTAGGAGGGGGGCAGTACTTC
once	TRBV9	TRBJ1-2	-	CASSQSGLLNYGYTF	TGTGCCAGCAGCCAATCCGGACTTCTTAACTATGGCTACACCTTC
-	TRBV5-1	TRBJ2-1	-	CASSWASGSTQGKLF	-
-	TRBV18	TRBJ1-1	-	CASSPLDGTSMNTEAFF	TGTGCCAGCTCACCCCTCGACGGGACAAGCATGAACACTGAAGCTTTCTTT
-	TRBV11-2	TRBJ1-3	TRBD1	CASSRIPGQGAGNTIYF	TGTGCCAGCAGCCGTATTCCGGGACAGGGGGCTGGAAACACCATATATTTT
-	TRBV18	TRBJ1-4	-	CASSPQPVALGTNEKLFF	TGTGCCAGCTCACCACAACCCGTGGCCCTGGGAACTAATGAAAAACTGTTTTTT
-	TRBV2	TRBJ2-7	TRBD1	CASSRGGQGPYEQYF	TGTGCCAGCAGCCGAGGGGGACAGGGACCCTACGAGCAGTACTTC
once	TRBV11-2	TRBJ2-5	-	CASSQTGTLETQYF	TGTGCCAGCAGCCAGACAGGGACTTTGGAGACCCAGTACTTC
-	TRBV6-5	TRBJ2-3	-	CASSQDARGTDTQYF	TGTGCCAGCAGCCAGGACGCAAGGGGCACAGATACGCAGTATTTT